The sequence of this T cell receptor (beta chain) was determined in a study of blood T cell repertoires in COVID-19. Overall study context: Nucleic acid was either cDNA or gDNA, and it came from T cells, B-cell-depleted T cells, or PBMCs.

V lost 5 bases, J lost 1 base, and 10 bases stayed unmatched. This CDR3 comprises 17 residues. Per the germline V gene, CDR1 is LNHDA and CDR2 is SQIVND (reference sequence). Produced via immunoSEQ multiplex PCR; TCRdb's table is partial and in-frame only. The profile shows around 390,000 clones, 85% to 90% of them singletons. Two consecutive negative NP/OP PCR tests, clearance, or resolved symptoms defined Cohort 3 recovery. V is TRBV19 and J is TRBJ2-7; TRBD1 agrees at 11 bases. The source material was PBMCs or T cells enriched from blood (not recorded which). The receptor was isolated from a woman aged 45-60 years who had recovered from COVID-19. The CDR3 nucleotides read TGTGCCAGTAGTGTAAAACGGGGACAGGGGGGGTCCTACGAGCAGTACTTC. Its translation: CASSVKRGQGGSYEQYF.